The subject of this entry is one T cell receptor beta chain. This clone came up a few times. What this receptor recognizes is not known. Per-nucleotide qualities are absent, and no much larger clonotype sits a single base away. V ends up 6 bases short and J 0 bases short, with an unmatched junction base count of 8. The CDR3 contains 15 residues, cysteine and phenylalanine counted. This entry keeps only the CDR3 DNA: 45 bases, framed from base 1. The germline V gene specifies MDHEN as CDR1 and SYDVKM as CDR2. These data belong to a study of metastatic and nonmetastatic thyroid tumors (dated by TCRdb to about 2020). General notes on the study: Repertoires were compared across peripheral blood and tumor or nodule tissue samples from malignant and benign thyroid patients. Overall study outcomes, separate from this receptor: TCR beta diversity was reported as significantly higher in malignant tumors than in benign nodules, in both blood and tumor samples.

None of the patients had been given any treatment before thyroid surgery. The study retrospectively analysed patient clinical samples collected from about 2012 to 2019 using T-cell receptor beta sequencing. Receptors were amplified or captured by PCR. Sequenced on an Illumina HiSeq 4000. High-throughput sequencing was used to profile the CDR3 region of the TCR beta-chain in every patient. On the study's bioinformatics: CDR3 differences across clinicopathological groups were used to build a classifier for discriminating distant-metastatic papillary thyroid cancer patients. The Shannon index was used to assess repertoire diversity, and the Morisita-Horn index was used to assess tumor-blood repertoire similarity. TCRdb took the public reads, trimmed them with fastp at Q25, ran MiXCR for clone calling and kept in-frame beta chains. None of the V and J calls come from the authors' own analysis; TCRdb made them. This sample has approximately 15,000 clones in its table, and 22% of those were observed once. The leading ten clones occupy around a fifth of the sample.

Recombination joined TRBV28 with TRBJ2-7, with 7 bases in between that match TRBD1. This receptor was obtained from a female donor with papillary thyroid cancer or a benign thyroid nodule (not recorded which). Some clones in this sample may be carry-over from other donors' samples. The sample was adjacent normal tissue. The DNA reads as follows: TGTGCCAGCAGGAGGGACAGCGGATTCTCCTACGAGCAGTACTTC. This gives the protein CASRRDSGFSYEQYF.